The present TCR beta chain was sequenced within a study of shared clonotypes between healthy human individuals. Study results and caveats: Among the subsets, naive ones generally showed larger estimated richness than memory ones. In having few donors, the study represented limited genetic and exposure-history diversity.

Assay: immunoSEQ multiplex PCR; the TCRdb copy retains only in-frame clones and omits some. The sample contains 300,000 to 400,000 clones, about 74% of which appear only once. The CDR3 consists of 10 residues. Germline lookup yields CDR1 DFQATT and CDR2 SNEGSKA (reference sequence). For this clone: Its antigen is as yet unknown. The junction differs from germline at one of its ends, possibly a read error.

The chain combines TRBV20-1 with TRBJ2-3; a weak D match, TRBD2 (5 bases). The clonotype originates from a man younger than 45 in good health. The sequenced material came from memory CD4+ T cells sorted from blood. Subset given: CD45RA-negative fraction. CDR3 nucleotides: TGCAGTGCAAGAGCGGCCTCTCAGTATTTT. Its translation is CSARAASQYF.